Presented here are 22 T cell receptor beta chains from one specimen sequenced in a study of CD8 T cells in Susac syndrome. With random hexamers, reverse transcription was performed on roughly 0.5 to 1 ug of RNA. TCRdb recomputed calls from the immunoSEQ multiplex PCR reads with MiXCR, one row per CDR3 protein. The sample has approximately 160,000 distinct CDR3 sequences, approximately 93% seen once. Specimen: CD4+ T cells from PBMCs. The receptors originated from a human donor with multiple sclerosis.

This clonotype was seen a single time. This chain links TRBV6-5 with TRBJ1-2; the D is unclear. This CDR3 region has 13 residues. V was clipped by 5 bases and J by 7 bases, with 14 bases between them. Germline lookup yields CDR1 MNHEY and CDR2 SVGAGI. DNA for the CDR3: TGTGCCAGCAGTACCTCCTCAGCGCGTGGCTACACCTTC. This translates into CASSTSSARGYTF.

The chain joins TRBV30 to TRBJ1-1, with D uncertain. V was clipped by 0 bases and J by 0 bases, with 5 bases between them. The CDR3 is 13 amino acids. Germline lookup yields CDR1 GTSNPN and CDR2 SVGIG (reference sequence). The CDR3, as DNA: TGTGCCTGGAGTGTTCACATGAACACTGAAGCTTTCTTT. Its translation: CAWSVHMNTEAFF.

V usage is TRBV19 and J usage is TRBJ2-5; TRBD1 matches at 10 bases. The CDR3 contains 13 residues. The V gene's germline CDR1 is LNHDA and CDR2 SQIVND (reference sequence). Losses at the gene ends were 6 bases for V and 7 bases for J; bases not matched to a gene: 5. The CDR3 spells CASSGTGEGTQYF. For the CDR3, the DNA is TGTGCCAGTAGCGGGACAGGGGAGGGGACCCAGTACTTC.

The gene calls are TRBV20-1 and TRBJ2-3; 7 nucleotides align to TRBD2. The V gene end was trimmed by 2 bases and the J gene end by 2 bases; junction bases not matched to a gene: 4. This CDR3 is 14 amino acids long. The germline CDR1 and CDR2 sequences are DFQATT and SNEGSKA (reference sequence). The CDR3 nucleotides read TGCAGTGCTAGACAAGCGGGACTCACAGATACGCAGTATTTT. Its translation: CSARQAGLTDTQYF.

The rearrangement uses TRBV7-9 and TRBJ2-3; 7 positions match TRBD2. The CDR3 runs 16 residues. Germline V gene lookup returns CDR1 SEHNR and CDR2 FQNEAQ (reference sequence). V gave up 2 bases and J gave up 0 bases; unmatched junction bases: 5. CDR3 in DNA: TGTGCCAGCAGCTTACTAGCGGACCCGAGCACAGATACGCAGTATTTT. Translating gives CASSLLADPSTDTQYF. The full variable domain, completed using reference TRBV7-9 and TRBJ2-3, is DTGVSQNPRHKITKRGQNVTFRCDPISEHNRLYWYRQTLGQGPEFLTYFQNEAQLEKSRLLSDRFSAERPKGSFSTLEIQRTEQGDSAMYLCASSLLADPSTDTQYFGPGTRLTVL.

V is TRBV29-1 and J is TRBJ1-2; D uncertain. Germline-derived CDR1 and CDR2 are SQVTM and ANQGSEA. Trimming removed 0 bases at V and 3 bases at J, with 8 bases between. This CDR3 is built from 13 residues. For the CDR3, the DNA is TGCAGCGTTGAAGATCCCAGAGACTATGGCTACACCTTC. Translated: CSVEDPRDYGYTF.

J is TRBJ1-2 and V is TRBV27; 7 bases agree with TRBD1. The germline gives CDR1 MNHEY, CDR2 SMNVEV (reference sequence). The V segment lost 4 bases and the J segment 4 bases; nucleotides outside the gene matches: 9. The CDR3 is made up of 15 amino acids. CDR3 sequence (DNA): TGTGCCAGCAGTTCCTCCAAGGGGGCTGGCTATGGCTACACCTTC. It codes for CASSSSKGAGYGYTF.

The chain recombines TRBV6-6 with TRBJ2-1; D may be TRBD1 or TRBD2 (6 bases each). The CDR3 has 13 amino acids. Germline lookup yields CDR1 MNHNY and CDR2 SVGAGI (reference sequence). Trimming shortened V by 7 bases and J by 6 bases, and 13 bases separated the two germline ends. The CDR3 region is CASIKGEVNEQFF. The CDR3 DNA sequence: TGTGCCAGCATTAAGGGGGAGGTCAATGAGCAGTTCTTC.

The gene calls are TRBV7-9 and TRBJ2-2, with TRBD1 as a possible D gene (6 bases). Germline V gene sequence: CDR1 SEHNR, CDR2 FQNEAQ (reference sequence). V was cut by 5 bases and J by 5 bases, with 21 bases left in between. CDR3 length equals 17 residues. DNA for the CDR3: TGTGCCAGCAGCCCAATACCGACGAGGACAGATACCGGGGAGCTGTTTTTT. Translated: CASSPIPTRTDTGELFF.

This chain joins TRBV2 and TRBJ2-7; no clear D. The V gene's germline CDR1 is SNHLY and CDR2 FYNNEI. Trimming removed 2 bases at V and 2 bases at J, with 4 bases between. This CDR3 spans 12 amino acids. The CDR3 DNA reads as TGTGCCAGCAGTGAATACCCCTACGAGCAGTACTTC. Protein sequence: CASSEYPYEQYF. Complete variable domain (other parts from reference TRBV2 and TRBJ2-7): EPEVTQTPSHQVTQMGQEVILRCVPISNHLYFYWYRQILGQKVEFLVSFYNNEISEKSEIFDDQFSVERPDGSNFTLKIRSTKLEDSAMYFCASSEYPYEQYFGPGTRLTVT.

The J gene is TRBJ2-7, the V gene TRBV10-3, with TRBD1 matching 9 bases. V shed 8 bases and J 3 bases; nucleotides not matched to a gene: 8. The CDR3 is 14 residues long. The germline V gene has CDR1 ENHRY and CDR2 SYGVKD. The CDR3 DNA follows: TGTGCCATCCGATCGAACAGGGGGCTCTACGAGCAGTACTTC. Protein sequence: CAIRSNRGLYEQYF.

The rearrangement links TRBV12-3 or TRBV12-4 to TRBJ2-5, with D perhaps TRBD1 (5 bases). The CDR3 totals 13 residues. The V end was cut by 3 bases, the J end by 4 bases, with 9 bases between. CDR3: CASSFQQGETQYF. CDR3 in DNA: TGTGCCAGCAGTTTTCAGCAGGGAGAGACCCAGTACTTC.

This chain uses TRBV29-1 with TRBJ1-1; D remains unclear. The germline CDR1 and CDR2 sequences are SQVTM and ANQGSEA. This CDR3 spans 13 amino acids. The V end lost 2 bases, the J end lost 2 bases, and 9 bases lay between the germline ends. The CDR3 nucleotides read TGCAGCGTTGAAAACAGCTACAACACTGAAGCTTTCTTT. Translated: CSVENSYNTEAFF.

Written as DNA, the CDR3 is TGTGCCAGCAGTGCCAGGGCCCTCTCTGGAAACACCATATATTTT. It codes for CASSARALSGNTIYF. The chain is built from TRBV9 and TRBJ1-3; D is possibly TRBD1 (5 bases). Germline V gene lookup returns CDR1 SGDLS and CDR2 YYNGEE. V dropped 5 bases and J dropped 0 bases, with 12 bases sitting between them. The CDR3 runs 15 residues.

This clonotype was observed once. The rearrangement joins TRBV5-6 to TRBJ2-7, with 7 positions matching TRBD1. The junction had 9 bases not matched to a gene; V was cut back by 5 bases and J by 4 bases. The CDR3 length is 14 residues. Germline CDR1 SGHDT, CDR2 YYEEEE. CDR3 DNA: TGTGCCAGCAGACCTAGGGACAGCACGTACGAGCAGTACTTC. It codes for CASRPRDSTYEQYF.

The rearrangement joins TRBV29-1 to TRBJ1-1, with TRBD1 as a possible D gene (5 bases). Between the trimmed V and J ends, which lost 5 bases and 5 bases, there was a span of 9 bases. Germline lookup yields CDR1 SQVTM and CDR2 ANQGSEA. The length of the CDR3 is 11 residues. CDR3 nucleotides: TGCAGCGTTCATAGGGGTACTGAAGCTTTCTTT. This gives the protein CSVHRGTEAFF.

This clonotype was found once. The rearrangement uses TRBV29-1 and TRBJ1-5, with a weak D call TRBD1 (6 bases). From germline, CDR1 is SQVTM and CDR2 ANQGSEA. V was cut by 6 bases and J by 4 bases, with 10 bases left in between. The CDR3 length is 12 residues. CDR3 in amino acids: CSVGQLNQPQHF. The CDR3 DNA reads TGCAGCGTAGGACAGCTAAATCAGCCCCAGCATTTT.

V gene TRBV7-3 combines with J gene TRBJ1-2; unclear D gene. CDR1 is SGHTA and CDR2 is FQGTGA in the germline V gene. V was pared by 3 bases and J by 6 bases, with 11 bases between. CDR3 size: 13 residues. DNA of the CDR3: TGTGCCAGCAGCTTGACGGTGCAAGATGGCTACACCTTC. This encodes CASSLTVQDGYTF.

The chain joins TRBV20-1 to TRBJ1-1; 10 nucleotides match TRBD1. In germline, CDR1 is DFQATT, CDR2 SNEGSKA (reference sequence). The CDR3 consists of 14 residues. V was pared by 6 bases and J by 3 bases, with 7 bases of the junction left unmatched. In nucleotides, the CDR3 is TGCAGTGCAAGCCGAGGGACAGGGGACACTGAAGCTTTCTTT. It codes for CSASRGTGDTEAFF.

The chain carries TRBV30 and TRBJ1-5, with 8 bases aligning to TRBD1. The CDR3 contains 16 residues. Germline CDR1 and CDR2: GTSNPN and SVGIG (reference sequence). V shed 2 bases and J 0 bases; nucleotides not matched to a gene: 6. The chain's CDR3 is CAWSHRTGYSNQPQHF. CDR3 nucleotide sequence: TGTGCCTGGAGTCACCGGACAGGGTATAGCAATCAGCCCCAGCATTTT.

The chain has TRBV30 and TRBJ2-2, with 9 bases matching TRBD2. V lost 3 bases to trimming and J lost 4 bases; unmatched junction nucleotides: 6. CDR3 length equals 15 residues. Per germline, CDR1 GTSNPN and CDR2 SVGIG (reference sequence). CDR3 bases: TGTGCCTGGAGCGCGCTAGCGGGAATCACCGGGGAGCTGTTTTTT. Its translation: CAWSALAGITGELFF.

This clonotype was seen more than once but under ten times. CDR3 DNA sequence: TGTGCCAGCTCTAGCGGGGGCGGAGATACGCAGTATTTT. Translation: CASSSGGGDTQYF. J is TRBJ2-3 and V is TRBV6-6, with 10 bases that match TRBD2. Germline CDR1 reads MNHNY; CDR2 reads SVGAGI (reference sequence). The ends lost 8 bases at V and 5 bases at J; junction bases unmatched: 4. This CDR3 region has 13 residues.